This entry lists 17 T cell receptor beta chains sequenced from one sample in a study of neurological immune-mediated disorders (dated by TCRdb to about 2019). The time point label, as the study defines it: longitudinal time-point 1 (baseline). Preparation of the library involved 5' RACE. Sequencing took place on an Illumina HiSeq 2500. Clones were called with MiXCR by TCRdb after fastp trimmed the public reads at Q25, and only in-frame beta chains were retained. Identical CDR3 proteins give one entry, which carries the most common genes and DNA. Counted in this sample were over 70,000 distinct CDR3 sequences; 9.5% to 13% of them appeared once. Of the sample, 8.5% to 10% is held by the ten largest clones. Sequenced sample: PBMCs. The receptors stem from a man aged 25-40 years in good health.

This clonotype was found many times. The chain carries TRBV5-1 and TRBJ1-1, with TRBD1 matching 9 bases. From germline, CDR1 is SGHRS and CDR2 YFSETQ. V shed 5 bases, J shed 5 bases, and the junction held 7 bases outside the gene matches. This CDR3 region has 14 residues. CDR3 in DNA: TGCGCCAGCAGGACAGGGGGGTATCTAACTGAAGCTTTCTTT. Its protein product is CASRTGGYLTEAFF.

Many counts were recorded for this clonotype. The rearrangement links TRBV9 to TRBJ1-2; maybe TRBD1 (5 bases). Germline V gene lookup returns CDR1 SGDLS and CDR2 YYNGEE. The V end was cut by 0 bases, the J end by 0 bases, with 18 bases between. The CDR3 is 18 residues long. The CDR3 spells CASSVGGDSSRPNYGYTF. CDR3 nucleotides: TGTGCCAGCAGCGTAGGAGGGGACTCCAGTCGCCCTAACTATGGCTACACCTTC.

As concerns this clonotype: No DNA is shown, since the ends of the CDR3 on it are uncertain; the CDR3 is the one TCRdb lists. V gene TRBV7-2 combines with J gene TRBJ2-2; TRBD1 is taken as the D call from the table, unchecked against the DNA. The germline CDR1 and CDR2 sequences are SGHTA and FQGNSA. Inclusive of both ends, the CDR3 amounts to 22 amino acids. CDR3 protein: CASSFYICSARDNTGFTGELFF.

This clonotype was seen many times. This chain joins TRBV11-2 and TRBJ1-2; D is unclear. V lost 3 bases and J 2 bases, leaving 7 bases between the germline ends. The CDR3 sequence is 13 residues long. In germline, CDR1 is SGHAT, CDR2 FQNNGV. This chain's CDR3 is CASSFGVNYGYTF. The CDR3 nucleotides read TGTGCCAGCAGCTTTGGAGTGAACTATGGCTACACCTTC.

The V call is TRBV28, the J call TRBJ2-7; 9 positions match TRBD1. Losses at the gene ends were 7 bases for V and 3 bases for J; bases not matched to a gene: 4. The CDR3 spans 13 residues. The germline CDR1 and CDR2 sequences are MDHEN and SYDVKM. For the CDR3, the DNA is TGTGCCAGCACGGGACAGGGAGTCTACGAGCAGTACTTC. Translated: CASTGQGVYEQYF.

This clonotype was seen repeatedly, ten times or more. The junction and the germline gene differ at one end; a read error may be behind it. This chain uses TRBV25-1 with TRBJ1-1; TRBD1 is a possible D gene (5 bases). The V gene's germline CDR1 is MGHDK and CDR2 SYGVNS. This CDR3 has 15 residues. The DNA of the CDR3 is TGTGCCAGCAGGGCTTCCCTCGTAGTGGACACTGAAGCCTTCTTT. Its translation is CASRASLVVDTEAFF.

This chain links TRBV10-3 with TRBJ1-5, with 7 bases lining up with TRBD1. With 7 bases clipped from V and 3 bases from J, the junction kept 9 bases outside the gene matches. Germline CDR1 and CDR2: ENHRY and SYGVKD. The CDR3 loop spans 15 amino acids. The CDR3 bases are TGTGCCATCAAGAAAACAGGGGACACCAATCAGCCCCAGCATTTT. The encoded protein is CAIKKTGDTNQPQHF.

The table lists this clonotype with many counts. The chain links TRBV29-1 to TRBJ1-1; D remains unclear. With 6 bases removed from V and 0 bases from J, the gap between germline ends came to 11 bases. The germline CDR1 and CDR2 sequences are SQVTM and ANQGSEA. The CDR3 covers 13 residues. In DNA, the CDR3 is TGCAGCGTCGCCAGGCAGTTGAACACTGAAGCTTTCTTT. It translates to CSVARQLNTEAFF. Supplemented by reference TRBV29-1 and TRBJ1-1, the full variable domain reads SAVISQKPSRDICQRGTSLTIQCQVDSQVTMMFWYRQQPGQSLTLIATANQGSEATYESGFVIDKFPISRPNLTFSTLTVSNMSPEDSSIYLCSVARQLNTEAFFGQGTRLTVV.

The table lists this clonotype with many counts. The chain uses TRBV12-3 or TRBV12-4 and TRBJ1-2; TRBD1 matches at 8 bases. The CDR3 contains 13 residues. Trimming cost V 2 bases and J 10 bases; bases outside gene matches: 6. The CDR3 loop reads CASSLRTGSDYTF. DNA of the CDR3: TGTGCCAGCAGTTTAAGGACAGGGTCGGACTACACCTTC.

In its sample, this clonotype was seen many times. The rearrangement uses TRBV5-1 and TRBJ1-6; D ambiguous. V lost 4 bases and J 7 bases, leaving 12 bases between the germline ends. The germline gives CDR1 SGHRS, CDR2 YFSETQ. This CDR3 region has 14 residues. CDR3 in amino acids: CASSVGGLNSPLHF. CDR3 bases: TGCGCCAGCAGCGTTGGCGGCCTCAATTCACCCCTCCACTTT.

Ten or more counts support this clonotype. The chain employs TRBV29-1 and TRBJ2-1, with a possible D match to TRBD2 (6 bases). Trimming took off 4 bases at V and 9 bases at J, with 13 bases between the two ends. The CDR3 totals 12 residues. The germline V gene has CDR1 SQVTM and CDR2 ANQGSEA. The chain's CDR3 is CSVVRSGFEQFF. In DNA form, the CDR3 reads TGCAGCGTTGTAAGGAGCGGGTTTGAGCAGTTCTTC.

This clonotype was recorded at least ten times. This chain uses TRBV7-3 with TRBJ2-2, with 8 bases fitting TRBD2. Germline CDR1 reads SGHTA; CDR2 reads FQGTGA. This CDR3 region has 16 residues. V dropped 5 bases and J dropped 4; count of bases not matched to a gene: 9. The DNA for the CDR3 is TGTGCCAGCAGCCTCCCCGGGACTAGATCCACCGGGGAGCTGTTTTTT. Its protein is CASSLPGTRSTGELFF.

V and J are TRBV25-1 and TRBJ1-2, with 9 bases aligning to TRBD1. This CDR3 has 14 amino acids. Looked up from germline, CDR1 is MGHDK and CDR2 is SYGVNS. Unmatched junction bases numbered 4, after V lost 4 bases and J lost 4 bases. For the CDR3, the DNA is TGTGCCAGCAGTGGGGACAGGGAGGCCTATGGCTACACCTTC. This encodes CASSGDREAYGYTF.

J is TRBJ2-1 and V is TRBV7-3; possible D gene TRBD1, 5 bases. With 2 bases removed from V and 4 bases from J, the gap between germline ends came to 12 bases. The length of the CDR3 is 15 residues. CDR1 and CDR2 (germline): SGHTA, FQGTGA. DNA for the CDR3: TGTGCCAGCAGCTTAGATCAGGGTAGTTACAATGAGCAGTTCTTC. The encoded protein is CASSLDQGSYNEQFF.

This clonotype has at least ten counts. The V gene is TRBV5-6, the J gene TRBJ2-7, with a tentative D call TRBD1 (6 bases). The CDR3 length is 13 residues. Germline lookup yields CDR1 SGHDT and CDR2 YYEEEE. V lost 3 bases and J 3 bases, leaving 10 bases between the germline ends. In nucleotides, the CDR3 is TGTGCCAGCAGCTCGACAGGAAGCTACGAGCAGTACTTC. It is translated as CASSSTGSYEQYF.

On this clonotype itself: A much more abundant neighbour one base away suggests this may be a read error. The V gene is TRBV28, the J gene TRBJ2-1; tentative D call: TRBD2 (5 bases). The V end was cut by 9 bases, the J end by 4 bases, with 16 bases between. This CDR3 contains 14 residues. Germline lookup yields CDR1 MDHEN and CDR2 SYDVKM. CDR3 sequence: CARSPLRGYNEQFF. The CDR3 coding sequence is TGTGCCAGATCCCCCTTGAGAGGGTACAATGAGCAGTTCTTC.

This clonotype has at least ten counts. This chain links TRBV11-2 with TRBJ2-3; no clear D gene. Germline V gene lookup returns CDR1 SGHAT and CDR2 FQNNGV. The CDR3 totals 13 residues. V shed 2 bases and J shed 4 bases, with 7 bases lying between them. CDR3 nucleotides: TGTGCCAGCAGCTTAAACCACGCAGATACGCAGTATTTT. It specifies CASSLNHADTQYF.